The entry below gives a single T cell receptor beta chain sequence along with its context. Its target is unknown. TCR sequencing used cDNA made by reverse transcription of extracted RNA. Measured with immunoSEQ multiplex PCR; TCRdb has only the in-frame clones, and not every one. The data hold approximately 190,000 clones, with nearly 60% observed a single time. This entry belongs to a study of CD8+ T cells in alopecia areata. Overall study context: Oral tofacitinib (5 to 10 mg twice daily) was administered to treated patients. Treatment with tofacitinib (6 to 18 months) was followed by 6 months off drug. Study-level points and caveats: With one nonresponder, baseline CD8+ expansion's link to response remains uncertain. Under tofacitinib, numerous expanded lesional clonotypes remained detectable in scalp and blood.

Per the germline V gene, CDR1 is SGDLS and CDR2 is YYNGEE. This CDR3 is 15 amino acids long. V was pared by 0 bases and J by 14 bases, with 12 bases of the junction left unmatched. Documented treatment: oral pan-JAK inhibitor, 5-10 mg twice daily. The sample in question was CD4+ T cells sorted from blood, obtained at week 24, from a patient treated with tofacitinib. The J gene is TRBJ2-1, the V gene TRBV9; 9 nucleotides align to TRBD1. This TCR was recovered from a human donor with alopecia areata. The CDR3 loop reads CASSVDGQGSQREFF. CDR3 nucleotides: TGTGCCAGCAGCGTAGATGGACAGGGGTCCCAAAGGGAGTTCTTC.